These 26 T cell receptor beta chains were sequenced from one sample in a study of post-analysis software for immune sequencing data. Study-wide results and limits: Among four to six TRBV segments more frequent in patients than controls were TRBV5-6, TRBV5-1 and TRBV20-1.

Their antigens remain unidentified. Presence of unique molecular identifiers characterized the TCR beta cDNA libraries. Each CDR3 protein is one row after TCRdb ran MiXCR on the PCR reads. The table shows approximately 460,000 distinct CDR3 sequences, with around 40% occurring only once. The sequenced material came from blood. These receptors came from a girl between 10 and 17 years old with multiple sclerosis.

This clonotype has more than one count but fewer than ten. J is TRBJ2-7 and V is TRBV6-2 or TRBV6-3, with TRBD1 matching 7 bases. Germline CDR1 is MNHEY and CDR2 is SVGEGT. This CDR3 has 13 residues. V was pared by 8 bases and J by 0 bases, with 4 bases of the junction left unmatched. The CDR3 DNA reads TGTGCCAGCCTGACAGGGTACTCCTACGAGCAGTACTTC. Translating gives CASLTGYSYEQYF.

V and J are TRBV12-3 or TRBV12-4 and TRBJ2-3; D unresolved. CDR3 length: 14 amino acids. The germline V and J ends were trimmed by 0 bases and 2 bases, with 6 bases remaining between them. CDR3 sequence: CASSLAQYTDTQYF. The CDR3, as DNA: TGTGCCAGCAGTTTAGCGCAATACACAGATACGCAGTATTTT.

V and J are TRBV5-1 and TRBJ2-7; TRBD2 aligns across 14 bases. Germline V gene sequence: CDR1 SGHRS, CDR2 YFSETQ. V gave up 4 bases and J gave up 1 base; unmatched junction bases: 13. This CDR3 has 19 amino acids. The CDR3 region is CASSGPTSGRASASYEQYF. The CDR3 DNA reads TGCGCCAGCAGCGGACCGACTAGCGGGAGGGCCTCTGCTTCCTACGAGCAGTACTTC.

The chain has TRBV4-1 and TRBJ1-1; D unresolved. V was pared by 1 base and J by 4 bases, with 7 bases between. Germline values: CDR1 MGHRA, CDR2 YSYEKL. The CDR3 covers 13 residues. CDR3 region: CASSQGRSTEAFF. In DNA, the CDR3 is TGCGCCAGCAGCCAAGGGCGGAGCACTGAAGCTTTCTTT.

In its sample, this clonotype was seen a few times. The genes are TRBV5-1 and TRBJ1-4; no definite D call. Trimming took 0 bases from V and 5 from J, leaving 11 bases between them. This CDR3 comprises 15 residues. The V gene's germline CDR1 is SGHRS and CDR2 YFSETQ. CDR3 nucleotide sequence: TGCGCCAGCAGCTTGGCTACCGCAGCGAATGAAAAACTGTTTTTT. Translating it yields CASSLATAANEKLFF.

This clonotype was seen many times. The rearrangement links TRBV20-1 to TRBJ2-7; the match to TRBD1 covers 11 bases. Germline V gives CDR1 DFQATT, CDR2 SNEGSKA (reference sequence). CDR3 length: 14 amino acids. J was trimmed by 1 base and V by 6 bases; bases with no gene match: 5. CDR3 sequence reads: CSAPGDRGSYEQYF. In DNA, the CDR3 is TGCAGTGCCCCAGGGGACAGGGGGTCCTACGAGCAGTACTTC.

J is TRBJ1-4 and V is TRBV25-1; the D gene is possibly TRBD1 (6 bases). Trimming left V 6 bases short and J 4 bases short, with 18 bases between. Germline V gives CDR1 MGHDK, CDR2 SYGVNS. CDR3 size: 16 residues. CDR3 in amino acids: CASSQGRRSFNEKLFF. The CDR3 DNA is TGTGCCAGCAGCCAGGGGAGGAGGTCCTTTAATGAAAAACTGTTTTTT.

Regarding this clonotype: Given the absence of the conserved phenylalanine or tryptophan at the CDR3 end, a read error is likely. The chain's CDR3 is CASSFRGDYYGYTC. The CDR3 DNA reads as TGTGCCAGCAGTTTCCGGGGCGATTACTATGGCTACACCTGC. This chain links TRBV27 with TRBJ1-2, with D possibly TRBD1 on 5 matching bases. Germline CDR1 reads MNHEY; CDR2 reads SMNVEV (reference sequence). This CDR3 has 14 amino acids. V lost 3 bases and J lost 3, with 11 bases in between.

The V and J genes are TRBV6-6 and TRBJ2-7; tentative D call: TRBD1 (5 bases). The CDR3 length is 13 residues. The germline V and J ends were trimmed by 10 bases and 5 bases, with 18 bases remaining between them. Germline CDR1 and CDR2: MNHNY and SVGAGI (reference sequence). The CDR3 DNA reads as TGTGCCACCTCTTGGACATTCATCCACGAGCAGTACTTC. It is translated as CATSWTFIHEQYF.

The gene calls are TRBV7-8 and TRBJ2-6, with TRBD1 as a possible D gene (6 bases). The germline V gene encodes CDR1 SGHVS and CDR2 FQNEAQ. The CDR3 extends over 19 amino acids. V lost 5 bases and J 2 bases, leaving 22 bases between the germline ends. In nucleotides, the CDR3 is TGTGCCAGCAGCCCCATAACGGCCCCCGGACAGACTGGGGCCAACGTCCTGACTTTC. It translates to CASSPITAPGQTGANVLTF.

The rearrangement links TRBV12-3 or TRBV12-4 to TRBJ1-2; D unresolved. The V gene lost 0 bases and the J gene lost 6 bases, with 14 bases spanning the gap. The CDR3 loop spans 15 amino acids. CDR3 residues: CASSLAGLPLHGYTF. The CDR3, as DNA: TGTGCCAGCAGTTTAGCTGGGCTGCCCCTTCATGGCTACACCTTC.

The V gene is TRBV24-1, the J gene TRBJ1-5, with D unresolved. There are 16 residues in the CDR3. CDR1 and CDR2 (germline): KGHDR, SFDVKD. Trimming removed 1 base at V and 1 base at J, with 10 bases between. The CDR3 nucleotides are TGTGCCACCAGTGATTTTCGAGGATCCAGCAATCAGCCCCAGCATTTT. Amino acids: CATSDFRGSSNQPQHF.

The V call is TRBV27, the J call TRBJ2-1; 8 bases match TRBD1. Near its end, the DNA agrees better with TRBJ2-7, so the J call may be wrong. The germline gives CDR1 MNHEY, CDR2 SMNVEV (reference sequence). The CDR3 is 18 amino acids. As DNA, the CDR3 is TGTGCCAGCAGTAAAACCGGGACAGGCCCCAGCTCCTACAATGAGCAGTACTTC. The encoded protein is CASSKTGTGPSSYNEQYF.

This clonotype was seen a handful of times. V usage is TRBV6-2 or TRBV6-3 and J usage is TRBJ2-6; D call uncertain. Germline CDR1 and CDR2: MNHEY and SVGEGT. The CDR3 sequence is 14 residues long. The V end was cut by 0 bases, the J end by 2 bases, with 2 bases between. The CDR3 protein is CASSYSPGANVLTF. The CDR3 DNA follows: TGTGCCAGCAGTTACTCCCCTGGGGCCAACGTCCTGACTTTC.

This clonotype occurred a few times. V and J are TRBV12-3 or TRBV12-4 and TRBJ2-1, with 9 bases aligning to TRBD1. This CDR3 region has 13 residues. V gave up 5 bases and J gave up 13 bases; unmatched junction bases: 9. The DNA of the CDR3 is TGTGCCAGCAGTCCACGGACAGGGGAGGTCCAGTTCTTC. Amino acid sequence: CASSPRTGEVQFF.

This chain links TRBV28 with TRBJ2-7, with 7 bases lining up with TRBD1. CDR1 and CDR2 (germline): MDHEN, SYDVKM. Germline trimming cut 11 bases from V and 2 bases from J; bases unmatched to any gene: 18. CDR3 length: 16 amino acids. The CDR3 bases are TGTGCCGGCACTACCAGGGGGACAGCAATTCCCTACGAGCAGTACTTC. This codes for CAGTTRGTAIPYEQYF.

The J gene is TRBJ2-7, the V gene TRBV27; D may be TRBD1 or TRBD2 (5 bases each). The CDR3 sequence is 13 residues long. Germline CDR1 is MNHEY and CDR2 is SMNVEV (reference sequence). V lost 3 bases and J lost 3, with 9 bases in between. CDR3 protein: CASSFRDHYEQYF. CDR3 sequence (DNA): TGTGCCAGCAGTTTCCGGGACCACTACGAGCAGTACTTC.

A few counts support this clonotype. The chain combines TRBV4-1 with TRBJ2-7, with D possibly matching TRBD1 (6 bases). This CDR3 is built from 14 residues. V was shortened by 1 base and J by 1 base, with 8 bases between the two germline ends. Per germline, CDR1 MGHRA and CDR2 YSYEKL. CDR3 bases: TGCGCCAGCAGCCAAGTGACAGGTTCCTACGAGCAGTACTTC. Translated, it gives CASSQVTGSYEQYF.

J is TRBJ1-1 and V is TRBV5-5, with 8 positions matching TRBD1. The CDR3 has 15 residues. Unmatched junction bases numbered 9, after V lost 1 base and J lost 7 bases. CDR1 and CDR2 (germline): SGHKS, YYEKEE (reference sequence). CDR3 in amino acids: CASSLPRTGQIEAFF. The CDR3 DNA follows: TGTGCCAGCAGCTTGCCCCGGACAGGGCAAATTGAAGCTTTCTTT.

As to this clonotype: This may be a read error, as it is one base from a much larger clone. The CDR3 region is CSARQLTKNIQYF. CDR3 nucleotide sequence: TGCAGTGCCCGACAGTTAACCAAAAACATTCAGTACTTC. The rearrangement joins TRBV20-1 to TRBJ2-4, with D perhaps matching TRBD1 (5 bases). V lost 6 bases, J lost 2 bases, and 11 bases lay in between. The V gene's germline CDR1 is DFQATT and CDR2 SNEGSKA (reference sequence). The CDR3 contains 13 residues.

CDR3: CASSFGDRNIQYF. In nucleotides, the CDR3 is TGTGCCAGCAGTTTCGGGGATCGCAACATTCAGTACTTC. This sequence joins TRBV27 and TRBJ2-4; tentative D call: TRBD2 (5 bases). Germline-derived CDR1 and CDR2 are MNHEY and SMNVEV (reference sequence). The CDR3 runs 13 residues. The ends were cut back, 3 bases at V and 7 bases at J, with 10 bases in the middle.

The chain uses TRBV5-1 and TRBJ2-6; D uncertain. Germline V lookup: CDR1 SGHRS, CDR2 YFSETQ. Trimming removed 4 bases at V and 2 bases at J, with 10 bases between. The CDR3 runs to 15 residues. CDR3 DNA: TGCGCCAGCAGCACTGGCTTCGCTGGGGCCAACGTCCTGACTTTC. Protein: CASSTGFAGANVLTF.

J is TRBJ2-1 and V is TRBV6-2 or TRBV6-3; D possibly corresponds to TRBD2 (6 bases). V gave up 5 bases and J gave up 0 bases, with 11 bases separating them. The length of the CDR3 is 15 residues. CDR1 and CDR2 from the germline V gene are MNHEY and SVGEGT. The CDR3 here is CASSRGTASYNEQFF. The CDR3 coding sequence is TGTGCCAGCAGTCGCGGGACGGCCTCCTACAATGAGCAGTTCTTC.

This chain links TRBV20-1 with TRBJ1-5; tentatively, D is TRBD1 (6 bases). Germline V gives CDR1 DFQATT, CDR2 SNEGSKA (reference sequence). Deletions cut 0 bases from V and 2 bases from J, with 14 bases between. The CDR3 is 16 amino acids. The CDR3 reads CSARDPGEDGNQPQHF. For the CDR3, the DNA is TGCAGTGCTAGAGATCCAGGGGAGGACGGCAATCAGCCCCAGCATTTT.

CDR3 residues: CASSKPGILAAEQFF. Written as DNA, the CDR3 is TGTGCCAGCAGCAAACCGGGGATTCTAGCGGCAGAGCAGTTCTTC. The chain is built from TRBV21-1 and TRBJ2-1; TRBD2, the D gene given by the table, was not confirmed from the DNA. TRBV21-1 is a pseudogene locus. There are 15 residues in the CDR3.

The sample holds a few counts of this clonotype. The chain uses TRBV6-2 or TRBV6-3 and TRBJ2-7; D not certain. The CDR3 consists of 13 residues. V was trimmed by 2 bases and J by 2 bases, leaving 7 bases between them. Germline values: CDR1 MNHEY, CDR2 SVGEGT. CDR3: CASSYGGTYEQYF. DNA of the CDR3: TGTGCCAGCAGTTACGGCGGTACCTACGAGCAGTACTTC.